This entry lists 25 T cell receptor beta chains sequenced from one sample in a study of cytomegalovirus exposure and HLA in healthy donors (dated by TCRdb to between 2016 and 2019). Library construction relied on the immunoSEQ multiplex PCR assay. The table was pulled from immuneACCESS by TCRdb, which kept in-frame rearrangements only. Such tables lose some clones; where checked, under half of the loss comes from unresolved V genes, and the rest has no known cause. Across this sample there are about 90,000 clones, with about four fifths seen only once. Of the sample, roughly an eighth is held by the ten largest clones. Sequencing input: PBMCs. The receptor set was obtained from a young woman in good health and CMV-seropositive.

The chain has TRBV28 and TRBJ2-1, with a possible D match to TRBD2 (6 bases). Germline CDR1 MDHEN, CDR2 SYDVKM. The CDR3 sequence is 13 residues long. Trimming removed 4 bases at V and 7 bases at J, with 11 bases between. CDR3 in amino acids: CASSSGTVNEQFF. CDR3 sequence (DNA): TGTGCCAGCAGTTCGGGGACTGTGAATGAGCAGTTCTTC.

The chain combines TRBV7-3 with TRBJ2-1; D is possibly TRBD1 (8 bases). The ends were cut back, 2 bases at V and 7 bases at J, with 15 bases in the middle. The CDR3 is made up of 15 amino acids. CDR1 is SGHTA and CDR2 is FQGTGA in the germline V gene. The CDR3 DNA reads as TGTGCCAGCAGCTTAGTTGGACAGGGAGGGAATGAGCAGTTCTTC. As protein: CASSLVGQGGNEQFF.

This clone was counted between two and nine times. The chain uses TRBV7-9 and TRBJ1-6; D gene uncertain. This CDR3 has 15 residues. Germline V gene lookup returns CDR1 SEHNR and CDR2 FQNEAQ (reference sequence). Trimming shortened V by 5 bases and J by 8 bases, and 16 bases separated the two germline ends. DNA for the CDR3: TGTGCCAGCAGCCCCGATGAGGCCAGTCATTCACCCCTCCACTTT. Encoded protein: CASSPDEASHSPLHF.

V usage is TRBV19 and J usage is TRBJ2-4; 9 nucleotides match TRBD1. The CDR3 has 15 residues. Germline CDR1 and CDR2: LNHDA and SQIVND (reference sequence). V trimming: 7 bases; J trimming: 6 bases; junction bases outside the gene matches: 10. CDR3 coding DNA: TGTGCCAGTACTCTTACGCCGGGACAGGGAAACATTCAGTACTTC. Translated, it gives CASTLTPGQGNIQYF.

The genes are TRBV13 and TRBJ1-1; possible D gene TRBD1, 6 bases. CDR3 length: 16 amino acids. Germline V gives CDR1 PRHDT, CDR2 FYEKMQ (reference sequence). V lost 3 bases and J 1 base, leaving 15 bases between the germline ends. The CDR3 nucleotides are TGTGCCAGCAGCTTGAAAGGACAGTTAGGGAACACTGAAGCTTTCTTT. This gives the protein CASSLKGQLGNTEAFF. The complete variable domain, with remaining parts taken from reference TRBV13 and TRBJ1-1, reads AAGVIQSPRHLIKEKRETATLKCYPIPRHDTVYWYQQGPGQDPQFLISFYEKMQSDKGSIPDRFSAQQFSDYHSELNMSSLELGDSALYFCASSLKGQLGNTEAFFGQGTRLTVV.

This chain links TRBV6-5 with TRBJ1-1; TRBD1 might be the D (5 bases). Germline CDR1 is MNHEY and CDR2 is SVGAGI. Trimming left V 5 bases short and J 1 base short, with 14 bases between. The CDR3 is 15 residues long. The CDR3 loop is CASSMQGGRNTEAFF. The CDR3 DNA is TGTGCCAGCAGTATGCAGGGAGGGCGGAACACTGAAGCTTTCTTT.

This chain joins TRBV7-5 and TRBJ2-2; the DNA was not compared with TRBD2, the D call given in the table. TRBV7-5 is shown as a pseudogene. The CDR3 is 17 residues long. The CDR3 sequence is CARSLTPGGVDTGELFF. As DNA, the CDR3 is TGTGCCAGAAGCCTGACCCCGGGGGGGGTGGACACCGGGGAGCTGTTTTTT.

The CDR3 here is CASSLGRVTPYGYTF. CDR3 in DNA: TGTGCCAGCAGCTTGGGGAGGGTTACCCCCTATGGCTACACCTTC. The rearrangement links TRBV7-2 to TRBJ1-2, with no clear D. CDR3 length: 15 residues. V lost 3 bases, J lost 4 bases, and 15 bases lay in between. Per germline, CDR1 SGHTA and CDR2 FQGNSA.

The J gene is TRBJ2-7, the V gene TRBV9; TRBD2 matches at 7 bases. The CDR3 is made up of 16 amino acids. Trimming took 3 bases from V and 0 from J; bases not matched to a gene: 9. In germline, CDR1 is SGDLS, CDR2 YYNGEE. This CDR3 reads CASSALSAGSSYEQYF. The CDR3, as DNA: TGTGCCAGCAGCGCACTCTCAGCGGGGAGCTCCTACGAGCAGTACTTC.

V is TRBV19 and J is TRBJ2-2; 7 bases align to TRBD1. Germline CDR1 LNHDA, CDR2 SQIVND (reference sequence). After removal of 7 bases from V and 7 bases from J, the junction contained 6 bases not matched to a gene. CDR3 size: 13 residues. The CDR3 coding sequence is TGTGCCAGTACGAAGGGGGCAGGCGGGGAGCTGTTTTTT. It yields the protein CASTKGAGGELFF. The whole variable domain, remainder taken from reference TRBV19 and TRBJ2-2, is DGGITQSPKYLFRKEGQNVTLSCEQNLNHDAMYWYRQDPGQGLRLIYYSQIVNDFQKGDIAEGYSVSREKKESFPLTVTSAQKNPTAFYLCASTKGAGGELFFGEGSRLTVL.

This chain connects TRBV2 to TRBJ2-1; 8 nucleotides line up with TRBD2. The CDR3 covers 15 residues. CDR1 is SNHLY and CDR2 is FYNNEI in the germline V gene. V gave up 6 bases and J gave up 7 bases; unmatched junction bases: 11. The CDR3 sequence is CASSGTPGGPNEQFF. In DNA form, the CDR3 reads TGTGCCAGCAGCGGCACCCCGGGGGGGCCTAATGAGCAGTTCTTC.

This chain links TRBV30 with TRBJ2-5, with D perhaps TRBD2 (5 bases). The CDR3 sequence is 16 residues long. With 1 base removed from V and 1 base from J, the gap between germline ends came to 16 bases. Germline CDR1 GTSNPN, CDR2 SVGIG (reference sequence). CDR3 DNA: TGTGCCTGGAGTGCCGGGATGGACGGTCCCCAAGAGACCCAGTACTTC. Its protein is CAWSAGMDGPQETQYF.

This clone is a singleton in its sample. V is TRBV15 and J is TRBJ1-3; no definite D call. From germline, CDR1 is LNHNV and CDR2 YYDKDF (reference sequence). This CDR3 has 17 residues. V gave up 0 bases and J gave up 4 bases, with 16 bases separating them. The CDR3 sequence: CATSRDHRGLTGNTIYF. The CDR3 nucleotides are TGTGCCACCAGCAGAGATCATCGCGGCCTTACCGGAAACACCATATATTTT.

The V and J genes are TRBV28 and TRBJ1-2; D may be TRBD1 (6 bases). The CDR3 has 17 residues. Trimming left V 2 bases short and J 6 bases short, with 22 bases between. Germline values: CDR1 MDHEN, CDR2 SYDVKM. CDR3 nucleotide sequence: TGTGCCAGCAGTTTAGTAGCCCAGGCGGGGGGCGGTAATGGCTACACCTTC. It codes for CASSLVAQAGGGNGYTF.

This chain uses TRBV28 with TRBJ1-6; no clear D gene. CDR1 and CDR2 from the germline V gene are MDHEN and SYDVKM. The V and J ends lost 5 bases and 7 bases respectively, with 12 bases between them. There are 14 residues in the CDR3. This CDR3 reads CASSLILRNSPLHF. The CDR3 DNA is TGTGCCAGCAGTCTCATCCTCAGAAATTCACCCCTCCACTTT. The complete variable domain, with remaining parts taken from reference TRBV28 and TRBJ1-6, reads DVKVTQSSRYLVKRTGEKVFLECVQDMDHENMFWYRQDPGLGLRLIYFSYDVKMKEKGDIPEGYSVSREKKERFSLILESASTNQTSMYLCASSLILRNSPLHFGNGTRLTVT.

The V call is TRBV5-1, the J call TRBJ2-1; 13 positions agree with TRBD2. V lost 4 bases, J lost 9 bases, and 4 bases stayed unmatched. CDR3 length equals 14 residues. Germline CDR1 SGHRS, CDR2 YFSETQ. This CDR3 reads CASSRGLAGTEQFF. Written as DNA, the CDR3 is TGCGCCAGCAGCCGGGGACTAGCGGGGACTGAGCAGTTCTTC.

The CDR3 protein is CSVVSGGNYEQYF. In DNA, the CDR3 is TGCAGCGTTGTATCCGGGGGAAACTACGAGCAGTACTTC. The chain recombines TRBV29-1 with TRBJ2-7; D perhaps matches TRBD2 (6 bases). The CDR3 extends over 13 amino acids. V was pared by 4 bases and J by 3 bases, with 13 bases between. Per the germline V gene, CDR1 is SQVTM and CDR2 is ANQGSEA.

The genes are TRBV19 and TRBJ1-1; TRBD1 might be the D (6 bases). Trimming took 5 bases from V and 3 from J, leaving 13 bases between them. Germline assignment: CDR1 LNHDA and CDR2 SQIVND (reference sequence). The CDR3 spans 14 residues. The CDR3 nucleotides are TGTGCCAGTAGTTATGGGGGGGGCTACACTGAAGCTTTCTTT. This gives the protein CASSYGGGYTEAFF.

The chain has TRBV27 and TRBJ1-5; TRBD1 matches 8 bases. Germline CDR1 and CDR2: MNHEY and SMNVEV (reference sequence). After removal of 4 bases from V and 7 bases from J, the junction contained 9 bases not matched to a gene. The CDR3 runs 15 residues. The CDR3 reads CASSWGQAEGQPQHF. The CDR3 region has the DNA TGTGCCAGCAGTTGGGGACAGGCGGAAGGGCAGCCCCAGCATTTT.

The sample holds one count of this clone. The chain links TRBV11-1 to TRBJ2-5; 7 nucleotides agree with TRBD2. The germline gives CDR1 SGHAT, CDR2 FQDESV (reference sequence). V trimming: 8 bases; J trimming: 1 base; junction bases outside the gene matches: 13. This CDR3 has 16 amino acids. The CDR3 nucleotides read TGTGCCAGCGGAGAACGGGGGGAACAACTCCAAGAGACCCAGTACTTC. It is translated as CASGERGEQLQETQYF.

The rearrangement joins TRBV6-5 to TRBJ1-3; the D gene is possibly TRBD1 (6 bases). The germline V and J ends were trimmed by 0 bases and 3 bases, with 9 bases remaining between them. The germline V gene encodes CDR1 MNHEY and CDR2 SVGAGI. This CDR3 is built from 15 residues. The CDR3 protein is CASSYSGGVGNTIYF. The DNA for the CDR3 is TGTGCCAGCAGTTACTCAGGGGGGGTTGGAAACACCATATATTTT.

This chain connects TRBV27 to TRBJ2-2, with 7 bases matching TRBD1. Per germline, CDR1 MNHEY and CDR2 SMNVEV (reference sequence). After removal of 6 bases from V and 2 bases from J, the junction contained 6 bases not matched to a gene. This CDR3 has 15 residues. In nucleotides, the CDR3 is TGTGCCAGCAGCCTTAGACAGGGTAACACCGGGGAGCTGTTTTTT. This translates into CASSLRQGNTGELFF.

As DNA, the CDR3 is TGTGCCAGTAGTATAGTTGGACAGGGGGTAGTCTACGAGCAGTACTTC. Amino acid sequence: CASSIVGQGVVYEQYF. The chain employs TRBV19 and TRBJ2-7; 10 nucleotides align to TRBD1. The V and J ends lost 1 base and 3 bases, in that order; junction bases with no gene match: 6. Germline V gene lookup returns CDR1 LNHDA and CDR2 SQIVND (reference sequence). The CDR3 extends over 16 amino acids.

The genes are TRBV7-2 and TRBJ1-4, with TRBD1 identical over 9 bases. The V and J ends lost 1 base and 8 bases, in that order; junction bases with no gene match: 11. There are 17 residues in the CDR3. CDR1 and CDR2 (germline): SGHTA, FQGNSA. The DNA for the CDR3 is TGTGCCAGCAGCTTAGGCAGACCCGGGACAGGGTTGGAAAAACTGTTTTTT. Protein product: CASSLGRPGTGLEKLFF.

This clone occurred once. J is TRBJ1-2 and V is TRBV4-2; D not resolved. Germline CDR1 LGHNA, CDR2 YNFKEQ. Deletions cut 0 bases from V and 1 base from J, with 12 bases between. The CDR3 consists of 16 residues. The CDR3, as DNA: TGTGCCAGCAGCCAAGATCGCGCAGGAGGTAACTATGGCTACACCTTC. Residues: CASSQDRAGGNYGYTF.